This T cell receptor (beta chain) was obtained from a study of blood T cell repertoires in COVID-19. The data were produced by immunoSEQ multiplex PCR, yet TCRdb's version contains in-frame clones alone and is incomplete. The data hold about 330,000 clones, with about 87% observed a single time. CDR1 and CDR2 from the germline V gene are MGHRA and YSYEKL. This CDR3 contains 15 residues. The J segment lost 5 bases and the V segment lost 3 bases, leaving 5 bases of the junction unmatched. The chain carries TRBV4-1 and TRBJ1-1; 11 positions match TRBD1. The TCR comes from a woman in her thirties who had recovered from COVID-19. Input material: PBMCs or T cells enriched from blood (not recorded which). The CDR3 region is CASSQTGQGVTEAFF. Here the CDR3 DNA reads TGCGCCAGCAGCCAGACGGGACAGGGGGTGACTGAAGCTTTCTTT.